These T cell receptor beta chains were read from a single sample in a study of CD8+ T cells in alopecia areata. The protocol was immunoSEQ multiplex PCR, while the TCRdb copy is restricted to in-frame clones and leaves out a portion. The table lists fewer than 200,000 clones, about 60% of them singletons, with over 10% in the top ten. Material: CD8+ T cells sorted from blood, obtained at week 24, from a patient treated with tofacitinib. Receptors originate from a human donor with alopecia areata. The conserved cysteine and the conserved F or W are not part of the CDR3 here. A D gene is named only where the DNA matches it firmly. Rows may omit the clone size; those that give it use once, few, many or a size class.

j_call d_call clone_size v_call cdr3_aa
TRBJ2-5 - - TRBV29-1 SVGRPLCQETQY
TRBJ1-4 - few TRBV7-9 ASSPAFGEGDNEKLF
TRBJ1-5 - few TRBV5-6 ASSMYSGDEGNQPQH
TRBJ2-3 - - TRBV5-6 ASSYVVLTTDTQY
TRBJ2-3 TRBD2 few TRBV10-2 ASSEQLAPSTDTQY
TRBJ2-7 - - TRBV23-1 ASRRTRSSYEQY
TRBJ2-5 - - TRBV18 ASSPPRGGVTQY
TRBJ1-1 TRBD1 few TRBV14 ASSQEDRGGTEAF
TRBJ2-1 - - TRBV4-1 ASSQDYPREQF
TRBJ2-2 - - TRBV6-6 ASSPDRYPTGELF
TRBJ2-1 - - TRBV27 ASGVSSYNEQF
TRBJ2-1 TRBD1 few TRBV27 ASSIPGQGANYQF
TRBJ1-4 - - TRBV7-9 ASSSGDEKLF
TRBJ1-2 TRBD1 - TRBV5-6 ASSPGQVNYGYT
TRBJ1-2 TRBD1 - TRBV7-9 ASSHRDRVNGYT
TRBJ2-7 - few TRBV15 ATSRDRSYEQY
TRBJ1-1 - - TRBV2 ATGINTEAF
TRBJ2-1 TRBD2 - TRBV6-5 ASSLGLASRQF
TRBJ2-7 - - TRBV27 ASSPGGVAYEQY
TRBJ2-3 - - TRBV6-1 ASSELLVDTQY
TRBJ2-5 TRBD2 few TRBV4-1 ASSQAVAGAGETQY
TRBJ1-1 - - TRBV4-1 ASSPNLLNTEAF
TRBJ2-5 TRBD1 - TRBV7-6 ASSPRTGSQETQY
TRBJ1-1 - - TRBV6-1 ASSDGRSAGTEAF
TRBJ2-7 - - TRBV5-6 ASSLPSVSSYEQY
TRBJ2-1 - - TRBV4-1 ASSRGGPEQF
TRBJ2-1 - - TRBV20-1 SAQLRGEQF
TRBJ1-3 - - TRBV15 ATSRSSGNTIY
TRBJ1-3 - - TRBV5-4 ASSSRSGTLG
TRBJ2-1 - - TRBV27 ASSLVREFGNEQF
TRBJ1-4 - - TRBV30 AWSVDSEKLF
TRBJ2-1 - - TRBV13 ASSSRLTPNNEQF
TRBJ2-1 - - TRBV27 ASSPGLYNEQF
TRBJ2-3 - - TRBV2 ASKGQGRDTDTQY
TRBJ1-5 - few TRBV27 ASSLFSSNQPQH
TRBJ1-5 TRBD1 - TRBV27 ASSLSGQSNQPQH
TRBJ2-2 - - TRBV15 ATSTESYTGELF
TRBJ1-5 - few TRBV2 ASSDSNQPQH
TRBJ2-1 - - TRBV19 ASAYPGQINEQF
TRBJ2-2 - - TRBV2 ASLGDTGELF
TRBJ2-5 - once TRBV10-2 ASSGTEQETQY
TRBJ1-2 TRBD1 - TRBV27 ASSLGAGTASGYT
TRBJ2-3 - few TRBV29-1 SVHTSTDTQY
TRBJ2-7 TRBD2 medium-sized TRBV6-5 ASMMAGGYYEQY
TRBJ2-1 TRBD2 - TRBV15 ATSRGLEQF
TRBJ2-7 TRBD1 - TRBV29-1 SASGTGDTPGLLSGPYEQY
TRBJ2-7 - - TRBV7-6 ASSFLQDRPYEQY
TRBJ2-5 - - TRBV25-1 ASSELSQEDRQETQY
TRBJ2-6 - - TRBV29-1 SVGRAVSSGANVLT
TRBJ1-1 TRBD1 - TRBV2 ASSESGGTEAF
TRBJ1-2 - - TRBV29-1 SAPDQPPNYGYT
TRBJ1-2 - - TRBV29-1 SVYLQGNYGYT
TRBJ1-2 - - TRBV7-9 ASSWTTGPLYGYT
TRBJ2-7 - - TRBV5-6 ASSAQGVQY
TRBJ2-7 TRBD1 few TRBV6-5 ASSQPRGEQY